Following are 8 T cell receptor beta chains from one sample sequenced in a study of blood T cell repertoires in COVID-19. Assay: immunoSEQ multiplex PCR; the TCRdb copy retains only in-frame clones and omits some. The table has roughly 130,000 clones, 86% seen once. Sequencing was carried out using PBMCs or T cells enriched from blood (not recorded which). All receptors come from a woman between 45 and 65 years old who had recovered from COVID-19.

This clone was recorded only once. The rearrangement joins TRBV27 to TRBJ2-3; TRBD1 aligns across 9 bases. The CDR3 consists of 15 residues. J lost 6 bases, V lost 3 bases, and 7 bases had no gene match. Germline CDR1 reads MNHEY; CDR2 reads SMNVEV (reference sequence). CDR3 coding DNA: TGTGCCAGCAGTTTCTGGGACAGGGTATCGGATACGCAGTATTTT. Translated, it gives CASSFWDRVSDTQYF.

The CDR3 DNA reads TGTGCCAGCAGCTTGTCGGGGGGCTCTGATGGCTACACCTTC. Its translation is CASSLSGGSDGYTF. The chain carries TRBV7-9 and TRBJ1-2, with D perhaps matching TRBD1 (6 bases). This CDR3 has 14 amino acids. The V and J ends lost 3 bases and 6 bases respectively, with 14 bases between them. Germline V gives CDR1 SEHNR, CDR2 FQNEAQ (reference sequence).

This clone showed up just once. V gene TRBV19 combines with J gene TRBJ1-2, with TRBD1 identical over 7 bases. This CDR3 has 14 residues. CDR1 LNHDA and CDR2 SQIVND come from the germline V gene (reference sequence). Germline trimming cut 4 bases from V and 2 bases from J; bases unmatched to any gene: 4. CDR3 region: CASSTGQRNYGYTF. CDR3 nucleotides: TGTGCCAGTAGTACGGGACAGCGGAACTATGGCTACACCTTC.

The V and J genes are TRBV27 and TRBJ1-1; D may be TRBD1 (6 bases). The V end lost 1 base, the J end lost 1 base, and 16 bases lay between the germline ends. Germline CDR1 is MNHEY and CDR2 is SMNVEV (reference sequence). This CDR3 spans 17 amino acids. The CDR3 coding sequence is TGTGCCAGCAGTTTATGGGCAGGGGTGGTAGGGAACACTGAAGCTTTCTTT. Its protein product is CASSLWAGVVGNTEAFF.

The gene calls are TRBV2 and TRBJ2-3; tentative D call: TRBD2 (6 bases). V lost 7 bases and J lost 6, with 11 bases in between. The CDR3 spans 12 residues. Germline lookup yields CDR1 SNHLY and CDR2 FYNNEI. The DNA for the CDR3 is TGTGCCAGCACTCGGGGGTGGGATACGCAGTATTTT. It codes for CASTRGWDTQYF.

The J gene is TRBJ2-1, the V gene TRBV7-3, with D hard to call. Looked up from germline, CDR1 is SGHTA and CDR2 is FQGTGA. This CDR3 region has 13 residues. Trimming took off 5 bases at V and 8 bases at J, with 13 bases between the two ends. CDR3 in DNA: TGTGCCAGCAGCACCATCCCAACGGATGAGCAGTTCTTC. Translating it yields CASSTIPTDEQFF.

The chain has TRBV2 and TRBJ1-5, with 10 bases fitting TRBD1. Germline assignment: CDR1 SNHLY and CDR2 FYNNEI. This CDR3 comprises 16 residues. V lost 6 bases and J lost 6; bases outside the gene matches: 11. The CDR3 DNA reads as TGTGCCAGCAGCCGCCAGACAGGGGGCGCGGGTCAGCCCCAGCATTTT. Translating it yields CASSRQTGGAGQPQHF.

The CDR3 protein is CASSHEGSYEQYF. For the CDR3, the DNA is TGTGCCAGCAGCCACGAGGGCTCCTACGAGCAGTACTTC. The V call is TRBV3-1 (or the pseudogene TRBV3-2), the J call TRBJ2-7; D might be TRBD2 (5 bases). The CDR3 consists of 13 residues. Germline V gives CDR1 LGHDT, CDR2 YNNKEL (reference sequence). Between the trimmed V and J ends, which lost 3 bases and 0 bases, there was a span of 6 bases.